Sequencing of this T cell receptor beta chain was carried out in a study of blood T cell repertoires in COVID-19. Study context: Sample material is recorded as cDNA or gDNA derived from T cells, B-cell-depleted T cells, or PBMCs.

Per the authors' pipeline: By means of reference gene primer amplification, nucleated cell counts were estimated. Sequencing was performed with immunoSEQ multiplex PCR; in TCRdb, only in-frame clones are kept and a portion is missing. Clone size and V and J calls were adopted from that table, with D and trimming inferred from the DNA. The sample carries about 95,000 clones, under 90% recorded once. This clone was seen once. The CDR3 consists of 13 residues. Per germline, CDR1 SNHLY and CDR2 FYNNEI. V was pared by 9 bases and J by 3 bases, with 14 bases between. The sequenced sample was peripheral blood. The source of this sequence is a woman aged 70-85 years with acute or convalescent COVID-19. The rearrangement links TRBV2 to TRBJ1-1; D ambiguous. CDR3 sequence (DNA): TGTGCCAGTGCGGACGCGGGTGACACTGAAGCTTTCTTT. The encoded protein is CASADAGDTEAFF. Based on the CDR3 plus reference TRBV2 and TRBJ1-1, the full variable domain is EPEVTQTPSHQVTQMGQEVILRCVPISNHLYFYWYRQILGQKVEFLVSFYNNEISEKSEIFDDQFSVERPDGSNFTLKIRSTKLEDSAMYFCASADAGDTEAFFGQGTRLTVV.